Listed below are T cell receptor beta chains from one sample, sequenced in a study of regulatory T cells in long-lasting Graves disease. TCRdb reprocessed the multiplex PCR reads via MiXCR and lists one record per CDR3 protein. The data contain about 660,000 distinct CDR3 sequences, around 30% of them singletons. Sample: peripheral blood mononuclear cells (PBMCs), taken when the disease was refractory, from a patient treated with antithyroid drugs. The receptors here all came from a female donor with Graves disease. Both conserved end residues are part of each CDR3. A D gene is named only where the DNA matches it firmly. For some rows the clone size is stated as once, few or many, or as a class when expanded; others skip it.

size: -
J: TRBJ1-2
D: -
V: TRBV6-1
DNA: TGTGCCAGCAGACCCCGGGACGGAGCTAACTATGGCTACACCTTC
CDR3: CASRPRDGANYGYTF

size: -
J: TRBJ1-2
D: -
V: TRBV20-1
DNA: TGCAGTGCTAGAGATCGAGCTAAAGGGATCCATAACTATGGCTACACCTTC
CDR3: CSARDRAKGIHNYGYTF

size: -
J: TRBJ1-3
D: -
V: TRBV13
DNA: TGTGCCAGCAGCTTAGATACCGAAGGAAACACCATATATTTT
CDR3: CASSLDTEGNTIYF

size: few
J: TRBJ2-2
D: TRBD1
V: TRBV2
DNA: TGTGCCAGCAGCCGGACAGGCACCACCGGGGAGCTGTTTTTT
CDR3: CASSRTGTTGELFF

size: -
J: TRBJ2-3
D: -
V: TRBV7-2
DNA: TGTGCCAGCAGCTATTCTGTAGGACTCAGCACAGATACGCAGTATTTT
CDR3: CASSYSVGLSTDTQYF

size: few
J: TRBJ2-2
D: -
V: TRBV3-1
DNA: TGTGCCAGCGGGGAACAGCGACGGGGGAGTGAGCGCACCGGGGAGCTGTTTTTT
CDR3: CASGEQRRGSERTGELFF

size: many
J: TRBJ1-2
D: TRBD1
V: TRBV12-3/TRBV12-4
DNA: TGTGCCAGCAGTTGGGGGACAGCCGTCTATGGCTACACCTTC
CDR3: CASSWGTAVYGYTF

size: -
J: TRBJ2-7
D: -
V: TRBV20-1
DNA: TGCAGTGCTAGACCTAGCTCCTACGAGCAGTACTTC
CDR3: CSARPSSYEQYF

size: -
J: TRBJ1-1
D: TRBD1
V: TRBV6-9
DNA: TGTGCCAGCAGTTACGAGTTCCAGGGGGCGATTGAAGCTTTCTTT
CDR3: CASSYEFQGAIEAFF

size: -
J: TRBJ2-4
D: -
V: TRBV7-9
DNA: TGTGCCAGCAGCTTAGATGTCTTAGCCAAAAACATTCAGTACTTC
CDR3: CASSLDVLAKNIQYF

size: -
J: TRBJ2-7
D: -
V: TRBV3-1
DNA: TGTGCCAGCAGCCAAGCCGATCTCTCCTACGAGCAGTACTTC
CDR3: CASSQADLSYEQYF

size: once
J: TRBJ1-3
D: TRBD1
V: TRBV6-1
DNA: TGTGCCAGCGAATTCTTTACAGGGGCAGGAAACACCATATATTTT
CDR3: CASEFFTGAGNTIYF

size: few
J: TRBJ2-5
D: TRBD1
V: TRBV20-1
DNA: TGCAGTGCTAGATTGGGGGGGGGACAGGGGAATCATCAAGAGACCCAGTACTTC
CDR3: CSARLGGGQGNHQETQYF

size: many
J: TRBJ1-5
D: -
V: TRBV28
DNA: TGTGCCAGCAGGGGGGTTAGCAATCAGCCCCAGCATTTT
CDR3: CASRGVSNQPQHF

size: -
J: TRBJ1-1
D: -
V: TRBV9
DNA: TGTGCCAGCAGCGTAGGTGCAGGAAAGAACACTGAAGCTTTCTTT
CDR3: CASSVGAGKNTEAFF

size: -
J: TRBJ2-2
D: -
V: TRBV9
DNA: TGTGCCAGCAGCGTACCAGGACACCCGACGGGGACCGGGGAGCTGTTTTTT
CDR3: CASSVPGHPTGTGELFF

size: few
J: TRBJ2-5
D: -
V: TRBV29-1
DNA: TGCAGCGTGGACTATAACCAAGAGACCCAGTACTTC
CDR3: CSVDYNQETQYF

size: many
J: TRBJ2-2
D: TRBD1
V: TRBV12-3/TRBV12-4
DNA: TGTGCCAGCAGTAAAACAGGGGGCATCAGCACCGGGGAGCTGTTTTTT
CDR3: CASSKTGGISTGELFF

size: few
J: TRBJ1-6
D: -
V: TRBV28
DNA: TGTGCCAGCCGTGGGGGCTATAATTCACCCCTCCACTTT
CDR3: CASRGGYNSPLHF

size: few
J: TRBJ2-2
D: TRBD1
V: TRBV2
DNA: TGTGCCAGCAGTAGGGACAGGGGGCGCCTGTTGACCGGGGAGCTGTTTTTT
CDR3: CASSRDRGRLLTGELFF

size: -
J: TRBJ1-2
D: TRBD1
V: TRBV20-1
DNA: TGCAGTGCTATGAATACAGGGGGAAGTTATGGCTACACCTTC
CDR3: CSAMNTGGSYGYTF

size: -
J: TRBJ2-3
D: -
V: TRBV12-5
DNA: TGTGCTAGTGGCCTAAGAAACCCCTCTAGCACAGATACGCAGTATTTT
CDR3: CASGLRNPSSTDTQYF

size: few
J: TRBJ1-1
D: TRBD1
V: TRBV11-2
DNA: TGTGCCAGCAGCTTCCGGATCGGACAGGCTACAGGGAAGGAGAACACTGAAGCTTTCTTT
CDR3: CASSFRIGQATGKENTEAFF

size: -
J: TRBJ2-5
D: -
V: TRBV5-1
DNA: TGCGCCAGCGAGGACCGCTCCGGAGAGACCCAGTACTTC
CDR3: CASEDRSGETQYF

size: few
J: TRBJ1-5
D: TRBD1
V: TRBV6-1
DNA: TGTGCCAGCAGCACTGGGATGACAGGGAGTCAGCCCCAGCATTTT
CDR3: CASSTGMTGSQPQHF

size: -
J: TRBJ1-1
D: TRBD1
V: TRBV7-3
DNA: TGTGCCAGCAGCTTAAGGCCCAGGGGGACTGAAGCTTTCTTT
CDR3: CASSLRPRGTEAFF

size: -
J: TRBJ1-2
D: -
V: TRBV20-1
DNA: TGCAGTGCCGCCCCAGGGGAGGATGGCTACACCTTC
CDR3: CSAAPGEDGYTF

size: -
J: TRBJ2-7
D: TRBD1
V: TRBV11-2
DNA: TGTGCCAGCAGCTTAGCCCTCGGACAGGGCGGTGCCGAGCAGTACTTC
CDR3: CASSLALGQGGAEQYF

size: few
J: TRBJ1-4
D: -
V: TRBV9
DNA: TGTGCCAGCACAAGACTGGGGTTAGCTAATGAAAAACTGTTTTTT
CDR3: CASTRLGLANEKLFF

size: -
J: TRBJ2-7
D: TRBD1
V: TRBV15
DNA: TGTGCCACCAGCAGTGGACAGGGGGGACCATACGAGCAGTACTTC
CDR3: CATSSGQGGPYEQYF

size: few
J: TRBJ1-2
D: -
V: TRBV10-3
DNA: TGTGCCATCAGTGGGGGGGTATCGGATGGCTACACCTTC
CDR3: CAISGGVSDGYTF